This TCR beta chain was sequenced during a study of blood T cell repertoires in COVID-19. Germline CDR1 reads MRHNA; CDR2 reads SNTAGT. The CDR3 extends over 15 amino acids. V shed 0 bases and J shed 1 base, with 6 bases lying between them. Repertoires were generated with immunoSEQ multiplex PCR, while TCRdb's copy carries only in-frame clones and drops some. The data hold a few hundred thousand clones, with around 80% observed a single time. Cohort placement rested on clinical history that participants reported themselves. The genes are TRBV6-4 and TRBJ2-2, with D perhaps matching TRBD1 (6 bases). The specimen was PBMCs or T cells enriched from blood (not recorded which). This sequence was found in a man younger than 45 with acute COVID-19. CDR3 DNA sequence: TGTGCCAGCAGTGACTCGGGACAGAACACCGGGGAGCTGTTTTTT. It encodes CASSDSGQNTGELFF.